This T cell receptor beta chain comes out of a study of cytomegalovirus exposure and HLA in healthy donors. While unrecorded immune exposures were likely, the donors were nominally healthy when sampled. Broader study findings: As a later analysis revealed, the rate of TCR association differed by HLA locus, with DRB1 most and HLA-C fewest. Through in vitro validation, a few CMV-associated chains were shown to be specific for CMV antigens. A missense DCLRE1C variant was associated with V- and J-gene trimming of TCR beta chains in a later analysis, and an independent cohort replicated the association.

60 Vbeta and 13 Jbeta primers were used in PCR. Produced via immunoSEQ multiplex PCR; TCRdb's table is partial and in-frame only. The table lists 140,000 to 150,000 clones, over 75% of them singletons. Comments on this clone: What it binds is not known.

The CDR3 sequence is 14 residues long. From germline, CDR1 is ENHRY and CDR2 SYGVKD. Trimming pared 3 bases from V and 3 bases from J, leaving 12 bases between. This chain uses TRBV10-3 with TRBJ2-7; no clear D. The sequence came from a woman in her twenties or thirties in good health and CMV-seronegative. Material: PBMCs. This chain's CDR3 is CAISDFPNGYEQYF. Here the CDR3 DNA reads TGTGCCATCAGTGACTTTCCGAACGGCTACGAGCAGTACTTC.